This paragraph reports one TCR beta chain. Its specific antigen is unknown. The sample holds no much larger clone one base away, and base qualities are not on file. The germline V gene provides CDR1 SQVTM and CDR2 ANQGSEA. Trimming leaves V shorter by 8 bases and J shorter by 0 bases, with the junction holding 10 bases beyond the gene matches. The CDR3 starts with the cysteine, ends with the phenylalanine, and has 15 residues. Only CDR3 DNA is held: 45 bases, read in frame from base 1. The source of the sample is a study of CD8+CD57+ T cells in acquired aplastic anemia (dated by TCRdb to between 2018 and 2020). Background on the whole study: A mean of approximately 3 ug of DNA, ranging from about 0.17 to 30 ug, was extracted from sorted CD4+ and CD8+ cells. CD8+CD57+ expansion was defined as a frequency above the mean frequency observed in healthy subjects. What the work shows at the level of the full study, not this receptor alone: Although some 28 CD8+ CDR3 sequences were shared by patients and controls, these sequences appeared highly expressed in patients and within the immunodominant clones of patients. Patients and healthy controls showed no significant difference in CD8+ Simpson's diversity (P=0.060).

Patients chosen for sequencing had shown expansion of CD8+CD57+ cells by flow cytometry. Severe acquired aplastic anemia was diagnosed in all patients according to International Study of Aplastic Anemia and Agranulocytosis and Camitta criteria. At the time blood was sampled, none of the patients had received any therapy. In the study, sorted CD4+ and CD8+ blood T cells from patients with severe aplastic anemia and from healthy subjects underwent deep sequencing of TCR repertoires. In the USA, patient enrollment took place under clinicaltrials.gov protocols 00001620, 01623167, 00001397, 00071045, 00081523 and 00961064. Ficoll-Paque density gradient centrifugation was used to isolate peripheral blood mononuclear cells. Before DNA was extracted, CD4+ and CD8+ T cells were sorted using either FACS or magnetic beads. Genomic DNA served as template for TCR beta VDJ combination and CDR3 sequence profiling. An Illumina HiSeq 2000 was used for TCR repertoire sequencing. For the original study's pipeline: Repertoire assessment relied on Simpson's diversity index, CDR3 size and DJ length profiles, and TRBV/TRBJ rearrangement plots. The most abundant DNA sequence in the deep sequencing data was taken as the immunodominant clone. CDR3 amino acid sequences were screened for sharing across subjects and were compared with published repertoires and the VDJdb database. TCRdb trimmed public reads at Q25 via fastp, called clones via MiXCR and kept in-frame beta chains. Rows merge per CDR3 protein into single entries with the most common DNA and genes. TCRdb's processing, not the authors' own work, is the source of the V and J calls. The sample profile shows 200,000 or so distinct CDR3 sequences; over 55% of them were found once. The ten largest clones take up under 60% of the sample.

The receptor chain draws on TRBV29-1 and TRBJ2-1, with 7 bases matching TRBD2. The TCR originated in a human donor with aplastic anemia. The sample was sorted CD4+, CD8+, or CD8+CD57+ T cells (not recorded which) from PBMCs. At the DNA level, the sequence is TGCAGCCTTGCGGGGGACTTGAGCTCCTACAATGAGCAGTTCTTC. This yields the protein CSLAGDLSSYNEQFF.